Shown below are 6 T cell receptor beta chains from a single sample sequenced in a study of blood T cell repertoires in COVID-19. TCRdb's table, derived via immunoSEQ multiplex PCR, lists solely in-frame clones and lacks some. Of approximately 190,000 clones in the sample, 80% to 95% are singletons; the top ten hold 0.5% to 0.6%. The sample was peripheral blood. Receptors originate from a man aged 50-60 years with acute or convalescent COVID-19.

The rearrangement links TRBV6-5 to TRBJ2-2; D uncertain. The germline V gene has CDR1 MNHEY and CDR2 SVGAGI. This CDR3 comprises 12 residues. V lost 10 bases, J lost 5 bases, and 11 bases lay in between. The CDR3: CATFLGTGELFF. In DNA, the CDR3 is TGTGCCACCTTTCTCGGGACCGGGGAGCTGTTTTTT.

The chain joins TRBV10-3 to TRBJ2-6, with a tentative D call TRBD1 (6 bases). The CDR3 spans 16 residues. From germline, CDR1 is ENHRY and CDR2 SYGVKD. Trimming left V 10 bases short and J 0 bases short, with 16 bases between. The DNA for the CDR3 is TGTGCCACCGCTCCCCGACAGGACTCTGGGGCCAACGTCCTGACTTTC. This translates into CATAPRQDSGANVLTF.

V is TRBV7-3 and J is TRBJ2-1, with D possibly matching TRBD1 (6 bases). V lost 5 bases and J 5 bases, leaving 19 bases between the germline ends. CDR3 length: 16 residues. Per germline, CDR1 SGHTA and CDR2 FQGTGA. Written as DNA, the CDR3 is TGTGCCAGCAGCCCAGGGGTAGGACAGCTACACAATGAGCAGTTCTTC. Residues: CASSPGVGQLHNEQFF.

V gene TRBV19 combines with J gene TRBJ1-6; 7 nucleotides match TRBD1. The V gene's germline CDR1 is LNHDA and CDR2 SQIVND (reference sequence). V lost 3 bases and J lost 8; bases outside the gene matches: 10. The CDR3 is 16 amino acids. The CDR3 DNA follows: TGTGCCAGTAGTATCCAGGTTGGGACAGCGTATTCACCCCTCCACTTT. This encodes CASSIQVGTAYSPLHF.

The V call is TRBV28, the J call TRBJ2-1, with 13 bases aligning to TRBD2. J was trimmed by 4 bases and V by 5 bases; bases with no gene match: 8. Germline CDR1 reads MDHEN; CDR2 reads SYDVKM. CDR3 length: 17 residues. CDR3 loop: CASSPRLGLAGYNEQFF. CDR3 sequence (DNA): TGTGCCAGCAGTCCACGGCTGGGACTAGCGGGGTACAATGAGCAGTTCTTC.

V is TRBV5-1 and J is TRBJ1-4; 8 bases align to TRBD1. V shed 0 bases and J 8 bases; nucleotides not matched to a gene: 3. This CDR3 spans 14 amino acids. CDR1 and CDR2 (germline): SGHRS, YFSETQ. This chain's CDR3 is CASSLGQGAEKLFF. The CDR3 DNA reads TGCGCCAGCAGCTTGGGGCAGGGGGCAGAAAAACTGTTTTTT.